Sequencing of this T cell receptor (beta chain) was carried out in a study of response to subunit inactivated influenza vaccine. Study-wide results and caveats: The authors offered the suggestion that each seasonal influenza vaccination recruits few new T cells.

One entry per CDR3 protein results from TCRdb running MiXCR on the RT-PCR reads. The data hold 500,000 to 600,000 distinct CDR3 sequences, with roughly 10% observed a single time. Trimming took off 2 bases at V and 4 bases at J, with 11 bases between the two ends. The CDR3 has 14 amino acids. The germline gives CDR1 MNHEY, CDR2 SVGAGI. Concerning this clonotype itself: Its target is unknown.

This sample also appeared in a second study, on T cells expressing NK-cell markers. This second study notes: Scientists made TCR beta cDNA using 5'RACE template switching with UMIs. Restriction of the sorted population to alpha-beta TCR T cells was achieved in several experiments with an anti-gamma-delta TCR antibody. As a fraction of CD8+ T cells, dominant NKG2C+ clonotypes reached about 1.0-8% in six donors. Also leading the CD3+CD56-NKG2C+ fraction in a few donors were these clonotypes.

Sequenced material: PBMCs from blood, taken on the day of vaccination. The chain carries TRBV6-5 and TRBJ2-5; D uncertain. The clonotype was recovered from a man aged 45-65 years who received an inactivated influenza vaccine. CDR3 protein: CASSYQELRETQYF. The CDR3 DNA is TGTGCCAGCAGTTACCAGGAGCTAAGAGAGACCCAGTACTTC.